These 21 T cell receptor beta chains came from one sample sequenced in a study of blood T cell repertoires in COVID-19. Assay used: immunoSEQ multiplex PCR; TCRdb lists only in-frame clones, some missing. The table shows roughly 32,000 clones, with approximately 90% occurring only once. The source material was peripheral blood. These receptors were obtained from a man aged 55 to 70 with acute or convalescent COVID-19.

The CDR3 loop is CASSLVTGANIQYF. The CDR3 nucleotides are TGTGCCAGCAGCTTAGTTACAGGCGCAAACATTCAGTACTTC. The chain employs TRBV11-2 and TRBJ2-4, with D possibly being TRBD1 (5 bases). The CDR3 has 14 residues. From germline, CDR1 is SGHAT and CDR2 FQNNGV. Trimming stripped 1 base from V and 6 bases from J, with 10 bases between.

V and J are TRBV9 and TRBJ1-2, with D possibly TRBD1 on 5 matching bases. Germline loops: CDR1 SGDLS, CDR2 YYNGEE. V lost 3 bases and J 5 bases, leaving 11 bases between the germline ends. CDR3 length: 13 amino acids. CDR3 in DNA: TGTGCCAGCAGCGCGAGCGGGGGATATGGCTACACCTTC. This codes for CASSASGGYGYTF.

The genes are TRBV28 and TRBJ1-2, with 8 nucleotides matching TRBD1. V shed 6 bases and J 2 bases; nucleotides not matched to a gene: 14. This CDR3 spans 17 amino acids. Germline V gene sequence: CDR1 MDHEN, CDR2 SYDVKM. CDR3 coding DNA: TGTGCCAGCAGGATAGGGACAGGAGATATTTTGAACTATGGCTACACCTTC. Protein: CASRIGTGDILNYGYTF.

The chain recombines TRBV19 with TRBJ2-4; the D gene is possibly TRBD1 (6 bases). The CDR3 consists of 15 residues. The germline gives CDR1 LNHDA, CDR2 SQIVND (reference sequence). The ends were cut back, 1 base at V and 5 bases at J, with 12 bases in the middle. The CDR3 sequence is CASSIGGWTENIQYF. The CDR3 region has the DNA TGTGCCAGTAGTATAGGGGGGTGGACAGAAAACATTCAGTACTTC.

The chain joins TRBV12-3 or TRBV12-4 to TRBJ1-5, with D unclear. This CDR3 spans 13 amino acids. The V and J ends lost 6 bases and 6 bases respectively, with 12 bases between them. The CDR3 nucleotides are TGTGCCAGCAGCCAAACTCGGTTTCAGCCCCAGCATTTT. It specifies CASSQTRFQPQHF.

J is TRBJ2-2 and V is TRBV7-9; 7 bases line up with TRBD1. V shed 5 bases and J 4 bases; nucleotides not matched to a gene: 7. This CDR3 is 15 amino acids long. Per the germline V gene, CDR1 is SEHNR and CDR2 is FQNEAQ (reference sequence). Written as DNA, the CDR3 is TGTGCCAGCAGCCCGACAGGGCCGGTCACCGGGGAGCTGTTTTTT. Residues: CASSPTGPVTGELFF.

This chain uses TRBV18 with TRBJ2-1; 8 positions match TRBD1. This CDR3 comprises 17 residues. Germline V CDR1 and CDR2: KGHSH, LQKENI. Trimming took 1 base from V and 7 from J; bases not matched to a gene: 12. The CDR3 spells CASSPRGQGARDNEQFF. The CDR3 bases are TGTGCCAGCTCACCACGGGGTCAGGGGGCGCGGGATAATGAGCAGTTCTTC.

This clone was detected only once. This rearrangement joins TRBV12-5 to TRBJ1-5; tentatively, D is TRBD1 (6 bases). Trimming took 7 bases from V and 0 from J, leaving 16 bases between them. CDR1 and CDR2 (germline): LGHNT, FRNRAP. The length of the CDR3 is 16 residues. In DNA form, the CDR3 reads TGTGCTAGTGCTTGGGACAAACCATATAGCAATCAGCCCCAGCATTTT. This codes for CASAWDKPYSNQPQHF.

CDR3: CATRTGGEDGGYTF. DNA for the CDR3: TGTGCCACAAGGACAGGGGGCGAAGATGGTGGCTACACCTTC. The genes are TRBV24-1 and TRBJ1-2; TRBD1 matches at 11 bases. Germline trimming cut 10 bases from V and 7 bases from J; bases unmatched to any gene: 10. Germline CDR1 is KGHDR and CDR2 is SFDVKD. The CDR3 contains 14 residues.

The CDR3 coding sequence is TGTGCCAGCAGCTTTCGGGGTTCGAATGAAAAACTGTTTTTT. Translating gives CASSFRGSNEKLFF. This chain links TRBV5-8 with TRBJ1-4; D is unclear. The germline CDR1 and CDR2 sequences are SGHTS and YDEGEE. The CDR3 length is 14 residues. V was clipped by 2 bases and J by 5 bases, with 10 bases between them.

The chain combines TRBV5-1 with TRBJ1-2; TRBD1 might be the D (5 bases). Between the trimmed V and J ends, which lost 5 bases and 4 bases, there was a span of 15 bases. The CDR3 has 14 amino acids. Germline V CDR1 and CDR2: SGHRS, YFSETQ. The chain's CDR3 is CASSSRGISYGYTF. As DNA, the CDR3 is TGCGCCAGCAGTTCTCGGGGGATCAGCTATGGCTACACCTTC.

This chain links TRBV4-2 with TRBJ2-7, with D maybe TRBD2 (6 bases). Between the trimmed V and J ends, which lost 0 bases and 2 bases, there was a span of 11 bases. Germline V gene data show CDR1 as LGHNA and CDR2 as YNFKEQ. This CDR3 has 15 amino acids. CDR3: CASSQDEGLTYEQYF. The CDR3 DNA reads TGTGCCAGCAGCCAAGATGAGGGACTGACCTACGAGCAGTACTTC.

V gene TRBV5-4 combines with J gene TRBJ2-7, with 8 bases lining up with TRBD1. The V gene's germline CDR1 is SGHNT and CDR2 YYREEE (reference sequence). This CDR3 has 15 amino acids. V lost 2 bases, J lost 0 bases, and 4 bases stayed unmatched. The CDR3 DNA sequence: TGTGCCAGCAGCTTACCGGGACAGGCCTCCTACGAGCAGTACTTC. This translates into CASSLPGQASYEQYF. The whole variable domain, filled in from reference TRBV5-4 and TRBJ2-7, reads ETGVTQSPTHLIKTRGQQVTLRCSSQSGHNTVSWYQQALGQGPQFIFQYYREEENGRGNFPPRFSGLQFPNYSSELNVNALELDDSALYLCASSLPGQASYEQYFGPGTRLTVT.

The CDR3 here is CASLDRGRTGELFF. The CDR3 DNA reads TGTGCCAGTTTAGACAGGGGCCGCACCGGGGAGCTGTTTTTT. The chain carries TRBV19 and TRBJ2-2; TRBD1 matches at 8 bases. This CDR3 has 14 amino acids. The J segment lost 4 bases and the V segment lost 8 bases, leaving 6 bases of the junction unmatched. The germline V gene encodes CDR1 LNHDA and CDR2 SQIVND (reference sequence).

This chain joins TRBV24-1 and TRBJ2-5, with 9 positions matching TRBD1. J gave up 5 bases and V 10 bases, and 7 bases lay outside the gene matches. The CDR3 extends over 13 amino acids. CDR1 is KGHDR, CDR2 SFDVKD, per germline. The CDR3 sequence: CATATGGFETQYF. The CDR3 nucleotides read TGTGCCACGGCGACAGGGGGATTTGAGACCCAGTACTTC.

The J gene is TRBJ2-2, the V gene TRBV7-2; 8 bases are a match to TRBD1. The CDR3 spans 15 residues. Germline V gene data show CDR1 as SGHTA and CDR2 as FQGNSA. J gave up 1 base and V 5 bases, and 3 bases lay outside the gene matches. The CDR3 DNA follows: TGTGCCAGCAGCGTGGGACAGGTGAACACCGGGGAGCTGTTTTTT. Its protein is CASSVGQVNTGELFF.

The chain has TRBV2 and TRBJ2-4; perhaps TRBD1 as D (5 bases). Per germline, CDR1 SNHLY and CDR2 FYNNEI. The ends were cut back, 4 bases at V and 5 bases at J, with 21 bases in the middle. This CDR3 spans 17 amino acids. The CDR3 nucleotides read TGTGCCAGCAGTGCAGAGGTAGGGGCCAGCTGGGAAAACATTCAGTACTTC. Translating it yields CASSAEVGASWENIQYF.

CDR3 residues: CASSPTSGPYNEQFF. Here the CDR3 DNA reads TGTGCCAGCAGCCCGACTAGCGGGCCGTACAATGAGCAGTTCTTC. The chain recombines TRBV11-1 with TRBJ2-1, with 10 bases fitting TRBD2. CDR1 is SGHAT and CDR2 is FQDESV in the germline V gene (reference sequence). The length of the CDR3 is 15 residues. Trimming took 5 bases from V and 4 from J; bases not matched to a gene: 5.

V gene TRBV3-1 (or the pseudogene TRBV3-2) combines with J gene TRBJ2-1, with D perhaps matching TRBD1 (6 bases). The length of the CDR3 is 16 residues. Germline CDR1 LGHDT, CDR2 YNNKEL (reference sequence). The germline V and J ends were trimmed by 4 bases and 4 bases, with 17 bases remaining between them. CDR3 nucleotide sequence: TGTGCCAGCAGCCCCCACAGGGCACGGGCTTACAATGAGCAGTTCTTC. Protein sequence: CASSPHRARAYNEQFF.

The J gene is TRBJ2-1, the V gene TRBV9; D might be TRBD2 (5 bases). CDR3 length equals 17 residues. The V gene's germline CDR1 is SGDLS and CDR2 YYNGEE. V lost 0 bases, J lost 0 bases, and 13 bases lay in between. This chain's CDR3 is CASSVEERVLSYNEQFF. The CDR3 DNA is TGTGCCAGCAGCGTAGAGGAGAGGGTCCTCTCCTACAATGAGCAGTTCTTC.

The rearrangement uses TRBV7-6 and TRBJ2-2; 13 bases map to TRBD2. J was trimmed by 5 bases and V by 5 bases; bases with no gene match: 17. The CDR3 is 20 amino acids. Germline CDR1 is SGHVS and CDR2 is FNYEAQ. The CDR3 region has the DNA TGTGCCAGCAGCATTATCCCCTTGGAGAGACTAGCGGGAGGAACCGGGGAGCTGTTTTTT. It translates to CASSIIPLERLAGGTGELFF.